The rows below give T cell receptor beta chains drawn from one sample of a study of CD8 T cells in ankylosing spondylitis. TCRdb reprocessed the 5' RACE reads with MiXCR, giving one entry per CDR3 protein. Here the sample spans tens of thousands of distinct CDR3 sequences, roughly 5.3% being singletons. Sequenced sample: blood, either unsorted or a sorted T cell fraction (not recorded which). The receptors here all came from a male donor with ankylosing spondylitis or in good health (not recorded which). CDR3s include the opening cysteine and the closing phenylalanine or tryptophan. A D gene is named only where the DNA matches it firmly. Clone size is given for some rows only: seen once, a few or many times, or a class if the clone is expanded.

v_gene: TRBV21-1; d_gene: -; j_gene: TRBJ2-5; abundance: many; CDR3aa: CASNTGGPVQETQYF; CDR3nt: TGTGCCAGCAACACCGGGGGACCAGTCCAAGAGACCCAGTACTTC
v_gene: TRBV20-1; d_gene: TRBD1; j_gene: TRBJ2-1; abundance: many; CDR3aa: CSDTGTGVYNEQFF; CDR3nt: TGCAGTGACACCGGGACAGGGGTTTACAATGAGCAGTTCTTC
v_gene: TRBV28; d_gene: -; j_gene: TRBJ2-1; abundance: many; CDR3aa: CASSLMSSYNEQFF; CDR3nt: TGTGCCAGCAGTTTAATGAGCTCCTACAATGAGCAGTTCTTC
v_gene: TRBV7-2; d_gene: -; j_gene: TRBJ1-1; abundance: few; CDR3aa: CASSLLTLPMNTEAFF; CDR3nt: TGTGCCAGCAGCTTGTTAACCCTCCCCATGAACACTGAAGCTTTCTTT
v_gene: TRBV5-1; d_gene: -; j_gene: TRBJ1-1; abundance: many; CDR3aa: CASSADSDSSRTEAFF; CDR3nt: TGCGCCAGCAGCGCCGATTCGGACAGTTCTCGGACTGAAGCTTTCTTT
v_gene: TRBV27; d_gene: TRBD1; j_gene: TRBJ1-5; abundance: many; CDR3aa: CASHPWPAGGDQPQHF; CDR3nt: TGTGCCAGCCATCCTTGGCCCGCAGGGGGGGATCAGCCCCAGCATTTT
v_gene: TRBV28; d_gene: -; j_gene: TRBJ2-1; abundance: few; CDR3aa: CASSQVDKARNEQFF; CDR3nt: TGTGCCAGCAGTCAGGTGGACAAGGCAAGGAATGAGCAGTTCTTC
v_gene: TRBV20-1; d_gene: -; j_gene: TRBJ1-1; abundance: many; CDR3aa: CSARLPGRLNTEAFF; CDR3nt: TGCAGTGCTAGGTTACCGGGACGGTTGAACACTGAAGCTTTCTTT
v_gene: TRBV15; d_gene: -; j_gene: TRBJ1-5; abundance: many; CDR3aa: CATSRGTANQPQHF; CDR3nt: TGTGCCACCAGCAGAGGAACCGCTAATCAGCCCCAGCATTTT
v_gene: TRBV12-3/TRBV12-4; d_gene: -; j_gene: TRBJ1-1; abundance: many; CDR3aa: CASSLDSWNTEAFF; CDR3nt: TGTGCCAGCAGTTTAGACAGCTGGAACACTGAAGCTTTCTTT
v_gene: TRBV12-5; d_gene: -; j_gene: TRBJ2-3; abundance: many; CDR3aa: CASGLGDSTDTQYF; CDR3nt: TGTGCTAGTGGTCTGGGGGATAGCACAGATACGCAGTATTTT
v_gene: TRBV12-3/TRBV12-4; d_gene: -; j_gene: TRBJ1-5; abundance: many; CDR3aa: CASNRGQQPQHF; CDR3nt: TGTGCCAGCAATAGGGGACAACAGCCCCAGCATTTT
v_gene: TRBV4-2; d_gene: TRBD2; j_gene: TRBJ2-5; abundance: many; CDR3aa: CASSRGLAGQETQYF; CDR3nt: TGTGCCAGCAGCCGAGGACTAGCGGGACAAGAGACCCAGTACTTC
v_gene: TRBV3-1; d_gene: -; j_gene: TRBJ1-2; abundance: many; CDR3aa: CASSQVMRGHGYTF; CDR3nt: TGTGCCAGCAGCCAAGTTATGAGAGGTCATGGCTACACCTTC
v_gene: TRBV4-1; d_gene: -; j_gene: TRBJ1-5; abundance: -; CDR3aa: CASSPTGQGSKHQHF; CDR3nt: TGCGCCAGCAGCCCCACGGGGCAGGGTTCGAAGCACCAGCATTTT
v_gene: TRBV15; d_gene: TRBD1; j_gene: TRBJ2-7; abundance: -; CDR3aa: CATSGPGQGRYEQYF; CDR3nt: TGTGCCACCAGCGGACCGGGACAGGGAAGATACGAGCAGTACTTC
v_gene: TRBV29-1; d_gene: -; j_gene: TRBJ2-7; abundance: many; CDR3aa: CSVEPRWPYEQYF; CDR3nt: TGCAGCGTTGAACCCCGCTGGCCCTACGAGCAGTACTTC
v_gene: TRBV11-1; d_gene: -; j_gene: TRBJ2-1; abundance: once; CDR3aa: CASSFGGGLGNEQFF; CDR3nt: TGTGCCAGCAGCTTCGGAGGGGGCTTAGGTAATGAGCAGTTCTTC
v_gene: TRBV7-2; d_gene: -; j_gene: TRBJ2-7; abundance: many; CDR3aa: CASSPSAGNYEQYF; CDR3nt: TGTGCCAGCAGCCCATCAGCCGGGAATTACGAGCAGTACTTC
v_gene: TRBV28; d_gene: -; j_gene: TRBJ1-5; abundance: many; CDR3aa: CASGLSNQPQHF; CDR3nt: TGTGCCAGCGGACTGAGCAATCAGCCCCAGCATTTT
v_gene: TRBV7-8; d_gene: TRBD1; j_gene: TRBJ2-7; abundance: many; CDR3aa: CASSWGQGSSYEQYF; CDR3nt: TGTGCCAGCAGCTGGGGACAGGGGAGCTCCTACGAGCAGTACTTC
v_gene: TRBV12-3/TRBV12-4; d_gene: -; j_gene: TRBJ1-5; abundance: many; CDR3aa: CASRVGGSERAQHF; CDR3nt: TGTGCCAGCAGAGTTGGGGGGTCCGAGCGGGCCCAGCATTTT
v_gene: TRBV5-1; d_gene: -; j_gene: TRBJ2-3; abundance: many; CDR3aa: CASRRTSTDTQYF; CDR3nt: TGCGCCAGCAGGCGAACTAGCACAGATACGCAGTATTTT
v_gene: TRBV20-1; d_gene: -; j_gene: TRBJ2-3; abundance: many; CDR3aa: CSANGRRSTDTQYF; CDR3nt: TGCAGTGCTAATGGGAGAAGATCCACAGATACGCAGTATTTT
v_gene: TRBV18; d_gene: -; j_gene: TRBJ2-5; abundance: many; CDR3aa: CASSTNRRETQYF; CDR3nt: TGTGCCAGCTCAACAAACAGGCGGGAGACCCAGTACTTC
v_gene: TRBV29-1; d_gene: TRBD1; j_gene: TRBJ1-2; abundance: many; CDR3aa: CSVVQGAGRGYGYTF; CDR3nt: TGCAGCGTTGTTCAGGGGGCTGGCCGGGGCTATGGCTACACCTTC
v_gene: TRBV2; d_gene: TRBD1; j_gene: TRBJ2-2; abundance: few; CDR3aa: CASSLAGTGHTGELFF; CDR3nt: TGTGCCAGCAGTTTGGCCGGGACAGGGCACACCGGGGAGCTGTTTTTT
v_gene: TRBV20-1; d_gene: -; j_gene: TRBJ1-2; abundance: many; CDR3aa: CSAKKSGYYGYTF; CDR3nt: TGCAGTGCAAAGAAGTCCGGCTACTATGGCTACACCTTC
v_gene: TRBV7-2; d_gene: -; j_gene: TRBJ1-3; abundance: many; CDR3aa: CASSLDGSSGNTIYF; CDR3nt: TGCGCCAGCAGCTTGGACGGTAGCTCTGGAAACACCATATATTTT
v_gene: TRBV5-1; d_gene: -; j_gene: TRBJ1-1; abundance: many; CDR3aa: CASSPGDLNTEAFF; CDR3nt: TGCGCCAGCAGCCCAGGGGATTTAAACACTGAAGCTTTCTTT
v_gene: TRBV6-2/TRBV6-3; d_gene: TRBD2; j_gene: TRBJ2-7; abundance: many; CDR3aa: CASSPSGGPGEQYF; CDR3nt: TGTGCCAGCAGCCCTAGCGGGGGGCCAGGCGAGCAGTACTTC
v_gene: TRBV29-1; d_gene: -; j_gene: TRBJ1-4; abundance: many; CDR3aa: CSVGEGQNEKLFF; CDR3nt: TGCAGCGTTGGTGAAGGGCAAAATGAAAAACTGTTTTTT
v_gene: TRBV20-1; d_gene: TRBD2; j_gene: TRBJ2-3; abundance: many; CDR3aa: CSAATSSGLTDTQYF; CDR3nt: TGCAGTGCTGCGACCTCTAGCGGCCTAACAGATACGCAGTATTTT
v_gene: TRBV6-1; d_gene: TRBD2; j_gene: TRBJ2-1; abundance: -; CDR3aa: CASSASGGLPLRQFF; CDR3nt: TGTGCCAGCAGTGCTAGCGGGGGGCTCCCCCTCCGCCAGTTCTTC
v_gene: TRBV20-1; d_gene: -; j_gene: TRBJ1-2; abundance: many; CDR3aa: CSAIVGYTF; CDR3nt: TGCAGTGCTATAGTTGGCTACACCTTC
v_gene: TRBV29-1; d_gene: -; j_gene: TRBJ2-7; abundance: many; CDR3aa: CSVASDRYYEQYF; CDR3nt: TGCAGCGTTGCATCTGACAGGTACTACGAGCAGTACTTC
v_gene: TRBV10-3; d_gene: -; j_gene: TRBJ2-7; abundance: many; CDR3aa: CAISESGQGNEQYF; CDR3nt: TGTGCCATCAGTGAGTCGGGGCAGGGTAACGAGCAGTACTTC
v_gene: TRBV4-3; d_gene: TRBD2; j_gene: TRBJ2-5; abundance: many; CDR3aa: CASSQGLAGTETQYF; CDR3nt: TGCGCCAGCAGCCAAGGACTAGCGGGGACAGAGACCCAGTACTTC
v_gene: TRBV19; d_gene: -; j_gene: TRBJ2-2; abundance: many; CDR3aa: CASRTETTGELFF; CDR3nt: TGTGCCAGTCGGACAGAGACCACCGGGGAGCTGTTTTTT
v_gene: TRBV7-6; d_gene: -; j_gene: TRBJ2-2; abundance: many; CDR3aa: CASGLNTGELFF; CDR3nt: TGTGCCAGCGGTTTAAACACCGGGGAGCTGTTTTTT
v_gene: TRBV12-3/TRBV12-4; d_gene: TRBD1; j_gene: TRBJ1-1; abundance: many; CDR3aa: CASSLTGVRAFF; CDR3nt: TGTGCCAGCAGTTTAACAGGGGTTCGGGCTTTCTTT
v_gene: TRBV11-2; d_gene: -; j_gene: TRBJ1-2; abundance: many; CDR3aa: CASSQGWENGYTF; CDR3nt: TGTGCCAGCAGCCAGGGGTGGGAAAATGGCTACACCTTC
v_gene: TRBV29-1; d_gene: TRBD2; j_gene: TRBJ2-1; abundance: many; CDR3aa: CSVETGGASEQFF; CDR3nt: TGCAGCGTCGAGACGGGGGGGGCCAGTGAGCAGTTCTTC
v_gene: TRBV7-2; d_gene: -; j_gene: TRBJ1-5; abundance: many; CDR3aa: CASSPDDLQPQHF; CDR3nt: TGTGCCAGCAGCCCGGACGATCTTCAGCCCCAGCATTTT
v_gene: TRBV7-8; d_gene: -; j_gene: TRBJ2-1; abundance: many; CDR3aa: CASSLNRVRSYNEQFF; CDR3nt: TGTGCCAGCAGCCTAAACAGGGTTAGGTCCTACAATGAGCAGTTCTTC
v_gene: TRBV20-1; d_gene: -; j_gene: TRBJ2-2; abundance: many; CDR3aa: CSARPTQGTGELFF; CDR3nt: TGCAGTGCTAGACCGACGCAGGGAACCGGGGAGCTGTTTTTT
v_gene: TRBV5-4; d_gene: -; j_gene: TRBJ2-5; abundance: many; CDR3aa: CASSLPGETQYF; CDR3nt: TGTGCCAGCAGCTTGCCGGGAGAGACCCAGTACTTC